These T cell receptor beta chains were read from a single sample in a study of CD8+CD57+ T cells in acquired aplastic anemia. TCRdb reanalysed the reads using MiXCR and keeps one entry per CDR3 protein. The table includes around 250,000 distinct CDR3 sequences, roughly 82% detected once. The specimen sequenced was sorted CD4+, CD8+, or CD8+CD57+ T cells (not recorded which) from PBMCs. All receptors come from a human donor with aplastic anemia. CDR3s include the opening cysteine and the closing phenylalanine or tryptophan. The D gene is left open where the match is weak. Some rows mark clone size as missing; the rest say once, few, many or name a class of expanded clone.

v_call	j_call	d_call	clone_size	cdr3_nt	cdr3_aa
TRBV7-9	TRBJ1-1	NA	NA	TGTGCCAGCAGCTTTCAAATAACCGGGGGCAGCGAAGATTTCTTT	CASSFQITGGSEDFF
TRBV7-9	TRBJ1-5	NA	NA	TGTGCCAGCAGCGCGCCTAGCGGCGGGGCGTACGAGGAGTTT	CASSAPSGGAYEEF
TRBV7-3	TRBJ2-2	NA	NA	TGTGCCAGCAGCGAGTCATGGACAGATAACACCGGGGAGCTGTTCTTT	CASSESWTDNTGELFF
TRBV7-9	TRBJ2-4	NA	NA	TGTGCCAGCGGAGGTGCTGGGAACATGCGGTACTTC	CASGGAGNMRYF
TRBV24-1	TRBJ1-2	NA	NA	TGTGCCACCAGTGCCTCATACGGGGCGGACGGCTACACCTTC	CATSASYGADGYTF
TRBV7-9	TRBJ2-3	NA	NA	TGTGCCAGCAGCTTAGCAGTGGGGGGCACAGATACGCAGTATTTT	CASSLAVGGTDTQYF
TRBV15	TRBJ2-2	NA	once	TGTGCCACCAGCAGCCGGGACCTACGAACCGGGGAGCTGTTTTTT	CATSSRDLRTGELFF
TRBV10-3	TRBJ1-2	TRBD1	once	TGTGCCATCCAATCTCCAGGACAGGCTGGCTACACCTTC	CAIQSPGQAGYTF
TRBV7-9	TRBJ2-7	NA	NA	TGTGCCAGCAGCGTGCCCGACCGGACCTACGAGCAGTACTTC	CASSVPDRTYEQYF
TRBV5-6	TRBJ2-7	NA	NA	TGTGCCACCAGCTGGCGGACTATAGCCTACGAGCAGTACTTC	CATSWRTIAYEQYF
TRBV9	TRBJ1-4	NA	NA	TGTGCCATCAGCGTAGCTAACAGAGGAGAAATCAATGAAAAACTGTTTTTT	CAISVANRGEINEKLFF
TRBV2	TRBJ2-1	NA	NA	TGTGCCAGCAGGCTTGAAGGTGAGCAGTTCTTC	CASRLEGEQFF
TRBV7-8	TRBJ1-1	NA	many	TGTGCCAGCAGCTTAGTACCAGACATTACCATTGAAGCTTTCTTT	CASSLVPDITIEAFF
TRBV7-8	TRBJ2-5	NA	once	TGTGCCAGCAGCTTCGGTTTTCGCGGGGAAGAGACCCAGTACTTC	CASSFGFRGEETQYF
TRBV19	TRBJ1-1	NA	NA	TGTGCCAGTAGCTTAGCTCTCGGAGGGAACAATGAAGCTTTCTTT	CASSLALGGNNEAFF
TRBV7-6	TRBJ2-5	NA	NA	TGTGCCAGCAGCTTATTTACCGGGGGAAAAGAGACTCAGTACTTC	CASSLFTGGKETQYF
TRBV10-2	TRBJ2-1	TRBD1	few	TGCGCCAGCAAACGGGACAGGGGTGACCACAATGAGCAGTTCTTC	CASKRDRGDHNEQFF
TRBV7-9	TRBJ2-1	TRBD2	once	TGTGCCAGCAGCTGTGAAAGGAGCGGGGGGAGCGATGAGTTCTTC	CASSCERSGGSDEFF
TRBV5-1	TRBJ1-1	NA	NA	TGCGCCAGCAGCCCTCGGCGCAACACTGACACTGAAGCTTTCTTT	CASSPRRNTDTEAFF
TRBV7-3	TRBJ1-1	NA	NA	TGTGCCAGCAGCTTGGCAGTGACAGCCGACTCTGACTATTTCTTT	CASSLAVTADSDYFF
TRBV7-3	TRBJ2-6	NA	NA	TGTGCCAGCAGCTTATCAGGCAGCTACGGGGCCAACGTCCTGACTTTC	CASSLSGSYGANVLTF
TRBV5-5	TRBJ1-2	NA	NA	TGTGCCAGCAGCTTGGTTGGCAGGTCAAACTATGGCTACACCTTC	CASSLVGRSNYGYTF
TRBV19	TRBJ1-1	TRBD1	NA	TGTGCCAGTAGTTTAGCTCTGACAGGGAACAATGAAGCTTTCTTT	CASSLALTGNNEAFF
TRBV5-6	TRBJ1-1	NA	NA	TGTGCCAGCAGCGATACAGACGGGGCGAACACTGAAGCTTTCTTT	CASSDTDGANTEAFF
TRBV7-6	TRBJ1-2	NA	NA	TGTGCCAGCAGCTTAGAGAACAACGGGAAAGAATATGACTACACCTTC	CASSLENNGKEYDYTF
TRBV9	TRBJ1-5	TRBD1	once	TGTGCCAGCGGAGGAGCTGGGGACAGTCAGTACTTCCAGCATTTT	CASGGAGDSQYFQHF
TRBV15	TRBJ2-7	NA	medium-sized	TGTGCCACCAGTCTCAAGGGGGGCTACGAGCAGTACTTC	CATSLKGGYEQYF
TRBV7-2	TRBJ1-5	NA	NA	TGTGCCAGCAGTGAGTCAGATGGCAATCACCCCGGCCATTTT	CASSESDGNHPGHF
TRBV7-3	TRBJ2-1	TRBD2	NA	TGTGCCAGCAGCTTGCAAGGAAGCGGGGAGTGCGATGAGCAGTTCTTC	CASSLQGSGECDEQFF
TRBV4-3	TRBJ2-7	NA	NA	TGCGCCAGCAGCCAAGGGACTCCCGGGGCCTACGAGCAGTACTTC	CASSQGTPGAYEQYF
TRBV11-1	TRBJ2-1	NA	once	TGTGCCAGCAGCCTGAAGGGCGGTCCCGGTCAGGATGAGCAGTTCTTC	CASSLKGGPGQDEQFF
TRBV12-3/TRBV12-4	TRBJ2-3	TRBD1	once	TGTGCCAGCAGGAGACGGACAGGGTTGACCACAGATACGCAGTATTTT	CASRRRTGLTTDTQYF
TRBV2	TRBJ2-5	NA	NA	TGTGCCACCAGTGATGGCGGGGAGCATGAGACCCAGTACTTC	CATSDGGEHETQYF
TRBV9	TRBJ1-1	NA	NA	TGTGCCAGCAGCCCGCAGAGGGGAAGGGATACGGAGTCTTTCTTT	CASSPQRGRDTESFF
TRBV2	TRBJ2-7	NA	NA	TGTGCCAGCAGGGACGGGGGCACAGATTACCAGTATTTTTTC	CASRDGGTDYQYFF
TRBV20-1	TRBJ1-1	NA	NA	TGCAGTGCTAGGGGGCGGCTCAACACTGAAGCTTTCTTT	CSARGRLNTEAFF
TRBV19	TRBJ2-3	TRBD1	NA	TGTGCCAGTAGTGCTGGGACAGGCGGAATTGAAACGCAGTTTTTT	CASSAGTGGIETQFF
TRBV7-2	TRBJ2-1	NA	NA	TGTGCCAGCAGCTGGAGAGTGGTAGATAGGAGGTATGAGCAGTTCTTC	CASSWRVVDRRYEQFF
TRBV2	TRBJ1-1	NA	many	TGTGCCAGCAGTCCGGACAGTAACACTGAAGCTTTCTTT	CASSPDSNTEAFF
TRBV2	TRBJ2-3	NA	once	TGTGCCAGCGGGGGGGCGAGGCATAGATACGCGGTATTTTTT	CASGGARHRYAVFF